These 19 T cell receptor beta chains share one sample of origin, sequenced in a study of T-cell reconstitution after alpha-beta-depleted transplantation in children. Using unique molecular identifiers, the investigators prepared the TCRbeta library. TCRdb called the PCR reads again in MiXCR, with one record for every CDR3 protein. The profile covers about a million distinct CDR3 sequences, with roughly 29% appearing a single time and over 25% taken by the ten largest. This sample comprised PBMCs, mostly from graft donor cells, obtained 360 days after TCRalphabeta/CD19-depleted stem cell transplant. These receptors came from a boy in the first two years of life who had a stem cell transplant for SCID, so the T cells may come from the graft donor.

This chain joins TRBV10-3 and TRBJ2-3; 7 nucleotides line up with TRBD1. CDR3 length: 14 amino acids. CDR1 is ENHRY, CDR2 SYGVKD, per germline. V lost 6 bases to trimming and J lost 6 bases; unmatched junction nucleotides: 9. The CDR3 loop is CAIRPISTGDTQYF. CDR3 coding DNA: TGTGCCATCAGGCCTATCTCGACAGGGGATACGCAGTATTTT.

The chain uses TRBV20-1 and TRBJ2-1, with D tentatively TRBD2 (6 bases). Germline assignment: CDR1 DFQATT and CDR2 SNEGSKA (reference sequence). V dropped 0 bases and J dropped 1 base, with 10 bases sitting between them. The CDR3 runs 15 residues. This CDR3 reads CSARDGGKSYNEQFF. CDR3 in DNA: TGCAGTGCTAGAGATGGGGGGAAATCCTACAATGAGCAGTTCTTC.

This chain joins TRBV12-3 or TRBV12-4 and TRBJ2-1; 7 bases fit TRBD1. Losses at the gene ends were 7 bases for V and 5 bases for J; bases not matched to a gene: 8. The length of the CDR3 is 14 residues. In nucleotides, the CDR3 is TGTGCCAGCATCGCCGGGACAGTCGACAATGAGCAGTTCTTC. Translation: CASIAGTVDNEQFF.

A few counts support this clonotype. The J gene is TRBJ2-3, the V gene TRBV15; D remains unclear. Germline CDR1 reads LNHNV; CDR2 reads YYDKDF (reference sequence). V shed 3 bases and J shed 2 bases, with 9 bases lying between them. The CDR3 is 14 amino acids. The CDR3 region is CATSRGLHTDTQYF. The CDR3 nucleotides are TGTGCCACCAGCAGGGGCCTACACACAGATACGCAGTATTTT.

This clonotype came up a few times. The chain joins TRBV29-1 to TRBJ2-5, with D possibly being TRBD1 or TRBD2 (5 bases each). Trimming shortened V by 4 bases and J by 1 base, and 10 bases separated the two germline ends. Germline CDR1 reads SQVTM; CDR2 reads ANQGSEA. This CDR3 has 13 residues. CDR3 residues: CSVVAGAQETQYF. CDR3 nucleotide sequence: TGCAGCGTTGTAGCCGGGGCCCAAGAGACCCAGTACTTC.

J is TRBJ2-1 and V is TRBV12-3 or TRBV12-4; no clear D gene. V was cut by 1 base and J by 8 bases, with 6 bases left in between. The CDR3 runs to 12 residues. In DNA form, the CDR3 reads TGTGCCAGCAGTTTAGTGGTTTATGAGCAGTTCTTC. Translation gives CASSLVVYEQFF.

This clonotype occurred a few times. The chain combines TRBV5-1 with TRBJ2-1; D gene unclear. The CDR3 has 13 amino acids. The germline V and J ends were trimmed by 6 bases and 5 bases, with 12 bases remaining between them. The germline CDR1 and CDR2 sequences are SGHRS and YFSETQ. The CDR3 loop reads CASKPPTHNEQFF. The CDR3 DNA sequence: TGCGCCAGCAAACCCCCAACCCACAATGAGCAGTTCTTC. Together with reference TRBV5-1 and TRBJ2-1, the CDR3 gives the full variable domain: KAGVTQTPRYLIKTRGQQVTLSCSPISGHRSVSWYQQTPGQGLQFLFEYFSETQRNKGNFPGRFSGRQFSNSRSEMNVSTLELGDSALYLCASKPPTHNEQFFGPGTRLTVL.

The CDR3 region has the DNA TGTGCCAGCAGTGGGGCCTTAGAGACCCAGTACTTC. Its protein is CASSGALETQYF. The V gene is TRBV28, the J gene TRBJ2-5; D may be TRBD1 (5 bases). In germline, CDR1 is MDHEN, CDR2 SYDVKM. The length of the CDR3 is 12 residues. Trimming shortened V by 5 bases and J by 4 bases, and 8 bases separated the two germline ends.

The chain couples TRBV29-1 to TRBJ1-5, with 7 bases aligning to TRBD1. V was pared by 6 bases and J by 6 bases, with 8 bases of the junction left unmatched. Germline V gives CDR1 SQVTM, CDR2 ANQGSEA. The CDR3 extends over 13 amino acids. As DNA, the CDR3 is TGCAGCGTCCAGGGGGGAGGAGGTCAGCCCCAGCATTTT. Protein product: CSVQGGGGQPQHF.

CDR3 sequence: CASSLAGRGLGLQETQYF. The CDR3 region has the DNA TGTGCCAGCAGTTTAGCCGGCCGGGGACTGGGACTTCAAGAGACCCAGTACTTC. The chain is built from TRBV12-3 or TRBV12-4 and TRBJ2-5; D might be TRBD2 (6 bases). The length of the CDR3 is 18 residues. Trimming cost V 0 bases and J 2 bases, with 19 bases left between them.

The V call is TRBV20-1, the J call TRBJ2-1, with D unclear. The germline CDR1 and CDR2 sequences are DFQATT and SNEGSKA (reference sequence). CDR3 length: 9 amino acids. Between the trimmed V and J ends, which lost 7 bases and 6 bases, there was a span of 4 bases. Here the CDR3 reads CSVRNEQFF. Here the CDR3 DNA reads TGCAGTGTTCGCAATGAGCAGTTCTTC.

The rearrangement joins TRBV12-3 or TRBV12-4 to TRBJ1-5; perhaps TRBD1 as D (5 bases). V shed 7 bases and J shed 11 bases, with 24 bases lying between them. CDR3 size: 15 residues. CDR3 sequence: CASTRTGPRRRAQHF. The CDR3 DNA reads TGTGCCAGCACCCGAACGGGACCGCGGAGACGGGCCCAGCATTTT.

In DNA form, the CDR3 reads TGCAGTGCGCCGATGGGACGGATGAACACTGAAGCTTTCTTT. It codes for CSAPMGRMNTEAFF. The chain combines TRBV20-1 with TRBJ1-1; D perhaps matches TRBD1 (5 bases). Germline CDR1 and CDR2: DFQATT and SNEGSKA (reference sequence). The CDR3 has 14 residues. Trimming took off 6 bases at V and 0 bases at J, with 14 bases between the two ends.

This clonotype was recorded a few times. The genes are TRBV12-3 or TRBV12-4 and TRBJ2-1, with D perhaps matching TRBD1 (6 bases). Trimming stripped 5 bases from V and 2 bases from J, with 16 bases between. The CDR3 spans 16 residues. The CDR3 DNA is TGTGCCAGCAGTCCCCAGACAGGAAGGCCCTACAATGAGCAGTTCTTC. Protein sequence: CASSPQTGRPYNEQFF.

This clonotype was observed a handful of times. This sequence joins TRBV4-2 and TRBJ2-1, with a possible D match to TRBD2 (5 bases). Trimming removed 4 bases from V and 6 bases from J, with 22 bases in between. This CDR3 spans 17 amino acids. Germline values: CDR1 LGHNA, CDR2 YNFKEQ. This CDR3 is CASSPEPAGRAGNEQFF. The CDR3 region has the DNA TGTGCCAGCAGCCCGGAACCTGCGGGTAGGGCCGGCAATGAGCAGTTCTTC.

This clonotype was counted between two and nine times. V is TRBV12-3 or TRBV12-4 and J is TRBJ1-4; D may be TRBD1 (5 bases). V was shortened by 6 bases and J by 5 bases, with 16 bases between the two germline ends. The length of the CDR3 is 15 residues. The CDR3: CASRWPEGSNEKLFF. The CDR3 coding sequence is TGTGCCAGCAGGTGGCCGGAGGGGTCAAATGAAAAACTGTTTTTT.

V is TRBV5-1 and J is TRBJ2-7; TRBD2 might be the D (5 bases). The CDR3 runs 15 residues. Germline loops: CDR1 SGHRS, CDR2 YFSETQ. Trimming shortened V by 0 bases and J by 4 bases, and 14 bases separated the two germline ends. Here the CDR3 reads CASSLVPASGYEQYF. The CDR3 region has the DNA TGCGCCAGCAGCTTGGTCCCGGCCAGCGGTTACGAGCAGTACTTC.

The table lists this clonotype with a count of one. The V and J genes are TRBV19 and TRBJ2-6, with 11 bases matching TRBD1. The CDR3 consists of 20 residues. Germline assignment: CDR1 LNHDA and CDR2 SQIVND (reference sequence). The V and J ends lost 1 base and 4 bases, in that order; junction bases with no gene match: 12. CDR3 nucleotide sequence: TGTGCCAGTAGTATAGCTCCGGGACAGGGGGTGAGGTCAGGGGCCAACGTCCTGACTTTC. Amino acids: CASSIAPGQGVRSGANVLTF.

The rearrangement links TRBV6-1 to TRBJ1-5; perhaps TRBD1 as D (6 bases). CDR1 MNHNS and CDR2 SASEGT come from the germline V gene. Trimming took off 6 bases at V and 1 base at J, with 19 bases between the two ends. This CDR3 spans 17 amino acids. The CDR3 loop reads CASRPQGPAGSNQPQHF. CDR3 DNA: TGTGCCAGCAGGCCTCAGGGGCCCGCTGGCAGCAATCAGCCCCAGCATTTT.